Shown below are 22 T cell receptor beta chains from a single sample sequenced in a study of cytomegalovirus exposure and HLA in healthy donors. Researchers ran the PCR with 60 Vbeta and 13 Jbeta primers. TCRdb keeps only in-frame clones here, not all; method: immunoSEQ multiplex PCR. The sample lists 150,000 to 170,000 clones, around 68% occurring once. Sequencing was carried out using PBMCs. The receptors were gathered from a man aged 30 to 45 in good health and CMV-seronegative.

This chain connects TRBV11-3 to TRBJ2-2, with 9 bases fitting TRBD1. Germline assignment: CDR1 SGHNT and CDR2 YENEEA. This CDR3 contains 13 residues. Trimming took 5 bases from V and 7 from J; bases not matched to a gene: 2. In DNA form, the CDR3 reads TGTGCCAGCAGCCGGGACAGGGTCGGGGAGCTGTTTTTT. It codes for CASSRDRVGELFF.

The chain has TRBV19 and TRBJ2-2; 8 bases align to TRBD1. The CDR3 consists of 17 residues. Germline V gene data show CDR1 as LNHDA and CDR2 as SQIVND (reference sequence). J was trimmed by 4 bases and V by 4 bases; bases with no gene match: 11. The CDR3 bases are TGTGCCAGTAGTAATGGCCCAGGGGGCGTTGGCACCGGGGAGCTGTTTTTT. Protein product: CASSNGPGGVGTGELFF.

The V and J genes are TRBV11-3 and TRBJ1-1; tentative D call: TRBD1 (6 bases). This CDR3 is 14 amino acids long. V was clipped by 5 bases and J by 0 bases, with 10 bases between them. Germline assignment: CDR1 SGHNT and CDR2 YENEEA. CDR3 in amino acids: CASSADRLNTEAFF. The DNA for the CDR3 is TGTGCCAGCAGCGCCGACAGGCTGAACACTGAAGCTTTCTTT.

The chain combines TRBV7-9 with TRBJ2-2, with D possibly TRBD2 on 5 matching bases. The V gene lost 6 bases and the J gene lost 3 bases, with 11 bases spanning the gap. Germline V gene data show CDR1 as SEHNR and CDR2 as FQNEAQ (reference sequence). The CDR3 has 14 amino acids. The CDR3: CASSSEGDTGELFF. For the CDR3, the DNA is TGTGCCAGCAGTTCCGAGGGAGACACCGGGGAGCTGTTTTTT.

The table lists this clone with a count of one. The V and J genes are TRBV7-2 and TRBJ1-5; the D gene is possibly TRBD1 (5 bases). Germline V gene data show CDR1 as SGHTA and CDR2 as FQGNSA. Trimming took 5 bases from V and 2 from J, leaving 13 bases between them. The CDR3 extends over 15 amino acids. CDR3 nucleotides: TGTGCCAGCAGCCCGCAGGGCGGGGGCAATCAGCCCCAGCATTTT. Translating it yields CASSPQGGGNQPQHF.

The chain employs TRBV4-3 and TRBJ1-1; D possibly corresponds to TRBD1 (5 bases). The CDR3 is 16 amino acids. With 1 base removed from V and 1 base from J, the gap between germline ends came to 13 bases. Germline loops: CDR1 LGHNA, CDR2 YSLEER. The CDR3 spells CASSQGRTIRNTEAFF. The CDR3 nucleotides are TGCGCCAGCAGCCAAGGAAGGACAATACGGAACACTGAAGCTTTCTTT.

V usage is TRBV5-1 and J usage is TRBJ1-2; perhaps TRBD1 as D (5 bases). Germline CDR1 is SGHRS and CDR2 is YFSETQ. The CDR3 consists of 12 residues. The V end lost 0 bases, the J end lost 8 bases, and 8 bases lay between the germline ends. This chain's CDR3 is CASSLDRSGYTF. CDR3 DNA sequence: TGCGCCAGCAGCTTGGACAGGTCGGGCTACACCTTC.

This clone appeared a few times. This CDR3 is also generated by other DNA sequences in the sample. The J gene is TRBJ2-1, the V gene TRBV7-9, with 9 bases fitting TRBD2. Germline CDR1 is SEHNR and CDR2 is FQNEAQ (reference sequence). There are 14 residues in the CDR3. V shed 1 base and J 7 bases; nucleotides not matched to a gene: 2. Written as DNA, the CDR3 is TGTGCCAGCAGCTTAGGCGGGAGGGGGAATGAGCAGTTCTTC. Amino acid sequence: CASSLGGRGNEQFF.

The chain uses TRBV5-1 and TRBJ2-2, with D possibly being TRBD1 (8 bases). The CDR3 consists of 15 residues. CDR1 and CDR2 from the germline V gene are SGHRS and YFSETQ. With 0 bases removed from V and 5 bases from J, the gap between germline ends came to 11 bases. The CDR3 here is CASSLDRGGTGELFF. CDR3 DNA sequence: TGCGCCAGCAGCTTGGACAGGGGGGGTACCGGGGAGCTGTTTTTT.

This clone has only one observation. The DNA for the CDR3 is TGTGCCTGGAGTAAACAGGTGCTTGTAGAGACCCAGTACTTC. It translates to CAWSKQVLVETQYF. The rearrangement links TRBV30 to TRBJ2-5, with D perhaps matching TRBD1 (5 bases). The CDR3 is 14 residues long. V was trimmed by 2 bases and J by 4 bases, leaving 14 bases between them. Germline assignment: CDR1 GTSNPN and CDR2 SVGIG (reference sequence).

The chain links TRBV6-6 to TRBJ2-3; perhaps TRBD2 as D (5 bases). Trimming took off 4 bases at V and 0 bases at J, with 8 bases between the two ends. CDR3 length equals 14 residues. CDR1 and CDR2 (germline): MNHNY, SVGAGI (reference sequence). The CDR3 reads CASSSGLSTDTQYF. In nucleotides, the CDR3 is TGTGCCAGCAGTTCCGGACTTAGCACAGATACGCAGTATTTT.

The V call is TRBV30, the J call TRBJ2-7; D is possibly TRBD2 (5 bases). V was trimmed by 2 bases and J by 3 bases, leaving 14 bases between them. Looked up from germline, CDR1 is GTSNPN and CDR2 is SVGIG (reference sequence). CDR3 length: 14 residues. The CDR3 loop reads CAWSPLPGGYEQYF. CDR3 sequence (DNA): TGTGCCTGGAGTCCCCTTCCTGGAGGCTACGAGCAGTACTTC. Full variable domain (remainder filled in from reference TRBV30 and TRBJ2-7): SQTIHQWPATLVQPVGSPLSLECTVEGTSNPNLYWYRQAAGRGLQLLFYSVGIGQISSEVPQNLSASRPQDRQFILSSKKLLLSDSGFYLCAWSPLPGGYEQYFGPGTRLTVT.

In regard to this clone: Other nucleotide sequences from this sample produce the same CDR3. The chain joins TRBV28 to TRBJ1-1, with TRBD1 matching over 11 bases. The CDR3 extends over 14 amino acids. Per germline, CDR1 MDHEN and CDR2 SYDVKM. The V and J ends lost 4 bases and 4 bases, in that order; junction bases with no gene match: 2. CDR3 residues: CASSSGTGGTEAFF. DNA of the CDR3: TGTGCCAGCAGTTCCGGGACAGGGGGCACTGAAGCTTTCTTT. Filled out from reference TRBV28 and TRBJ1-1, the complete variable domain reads DVKVTQSSRYLVKRTGEKVFLECVQDMDHENMFWYRQDPGLGLRLIYFSYDVKMKEKGDIPEGYSVSREKKERFSLILESASTNQTSMYLCASSSGTGGTEAFFGQGTRLTVV.

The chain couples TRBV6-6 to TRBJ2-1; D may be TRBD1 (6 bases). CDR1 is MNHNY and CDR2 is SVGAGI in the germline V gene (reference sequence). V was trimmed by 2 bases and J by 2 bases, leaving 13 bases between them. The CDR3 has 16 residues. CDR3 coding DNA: TGTGCCAGCAGTTACCTGACAGGTGGGACCTACAATGAGCAGTTCTTC. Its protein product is CASSYLTGGTYNEQFF.

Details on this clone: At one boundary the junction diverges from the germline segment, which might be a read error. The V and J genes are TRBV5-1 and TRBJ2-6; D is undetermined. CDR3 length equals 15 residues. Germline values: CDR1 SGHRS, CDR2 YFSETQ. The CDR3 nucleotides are TGCGCCAGCGGCTTGCAGTCGTCTGGGGCCAACGTCCTGACTTTC. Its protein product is CASGLQSSGANVLTF.

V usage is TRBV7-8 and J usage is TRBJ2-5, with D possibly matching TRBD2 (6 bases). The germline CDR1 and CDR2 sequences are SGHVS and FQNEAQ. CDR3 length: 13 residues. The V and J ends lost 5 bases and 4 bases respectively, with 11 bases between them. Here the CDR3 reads CASSPTSGETQYF. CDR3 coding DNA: TGTGCCAGCAGCCCGACTAGTGGAGAGACCCAGTACTTC.

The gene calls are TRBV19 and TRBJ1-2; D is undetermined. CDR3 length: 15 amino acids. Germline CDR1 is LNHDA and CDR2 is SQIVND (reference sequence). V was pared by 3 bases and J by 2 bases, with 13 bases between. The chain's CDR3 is CASSIGGQPNYGYTF. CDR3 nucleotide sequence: TGTGCCAGTAGTATCGGAGGGCAGCCGAACTATGGCTACACCTTC.

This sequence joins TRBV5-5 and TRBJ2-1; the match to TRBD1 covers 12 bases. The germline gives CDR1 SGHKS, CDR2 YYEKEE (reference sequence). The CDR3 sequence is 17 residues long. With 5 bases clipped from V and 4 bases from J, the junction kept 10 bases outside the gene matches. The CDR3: CASRVGQGAYGYNEQFF. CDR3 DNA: TGTGCCAGCAGAGTGGGACAGGGGGCCTATGGTTACAATGAGCAGTTCTTC.

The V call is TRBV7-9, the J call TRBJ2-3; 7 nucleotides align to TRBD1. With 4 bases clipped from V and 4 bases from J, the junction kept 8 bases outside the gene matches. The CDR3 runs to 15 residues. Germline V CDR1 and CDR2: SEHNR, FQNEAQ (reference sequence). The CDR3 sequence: CASSSDRVLSDTQYF. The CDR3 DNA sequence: TGTGCCAGCAGCTCCGACAGGGTCCTTTCAGATACGCAGTATTTT. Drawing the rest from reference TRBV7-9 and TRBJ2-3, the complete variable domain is DTGVSQNPRHKITKRGQNVTFRCDPISEHNRLYWYRQTLGQGPEFLTYFQNEAQLEKSRLLSDRFSAERPKGSFSTLEIQRTEQGDSAMYLCASSSDRVLSDTQYFGPGTRLTVL.

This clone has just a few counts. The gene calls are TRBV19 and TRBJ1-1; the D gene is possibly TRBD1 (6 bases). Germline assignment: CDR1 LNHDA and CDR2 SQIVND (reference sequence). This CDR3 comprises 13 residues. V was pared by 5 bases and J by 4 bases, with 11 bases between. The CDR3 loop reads CASSHGTFTEAFF. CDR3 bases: TGTGCCAGTAGTCATGGGACATTCACTGAAGCTTTCTTT.

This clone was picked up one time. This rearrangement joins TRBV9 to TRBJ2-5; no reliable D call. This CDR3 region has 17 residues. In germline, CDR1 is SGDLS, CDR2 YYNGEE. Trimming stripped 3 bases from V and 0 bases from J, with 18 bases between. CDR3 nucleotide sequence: TGTGCCAGCAGCGCAAGCTTTAACGAACGGTACCAAGAGACCCAGTACTTC. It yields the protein CASSASFNERYQETQYF.

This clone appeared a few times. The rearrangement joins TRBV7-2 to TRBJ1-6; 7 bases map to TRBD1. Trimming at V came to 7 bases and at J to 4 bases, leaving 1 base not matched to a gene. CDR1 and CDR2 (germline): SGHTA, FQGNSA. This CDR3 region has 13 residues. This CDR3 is CASTGQYNSPLHF. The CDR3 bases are TGTGCCAGCACGGGACAGTATAATTCACCCCTCCACTTT.